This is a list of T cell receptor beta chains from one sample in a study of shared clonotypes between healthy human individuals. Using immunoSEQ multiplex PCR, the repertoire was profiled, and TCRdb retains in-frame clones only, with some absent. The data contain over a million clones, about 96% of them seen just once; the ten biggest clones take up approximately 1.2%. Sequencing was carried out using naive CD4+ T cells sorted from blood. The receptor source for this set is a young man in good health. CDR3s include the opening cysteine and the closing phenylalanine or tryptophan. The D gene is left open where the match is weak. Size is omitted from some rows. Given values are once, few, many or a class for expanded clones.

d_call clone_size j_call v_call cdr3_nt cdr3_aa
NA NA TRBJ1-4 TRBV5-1 TGCGCCAGCAGCTTGTTGTGGGGGCCTGGTGAAAAACTGTTTTTT CASSLLWGPGEKLFF
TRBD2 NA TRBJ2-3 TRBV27 TGTGCCCGAGACGGGACTAGCGGGAGCGCAGATACGCAGTATTTT CARDGTSGSADTQYF
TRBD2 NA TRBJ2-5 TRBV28 TGTGCCAGCAGTTTTGGGGTTCAAACTAGCGGGAGCTTCCAAGAGACCCAGTACTTC CASSFGVQTSGSFQETQYF
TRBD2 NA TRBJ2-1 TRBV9 TGTGCCAGCAGCCCGACAGAGGGGGGCGGGAGGGCCTATCAGTTCTTC CASSPTEGGGRAYQFF
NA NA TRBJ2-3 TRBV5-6 TGTGCCAGCAGCTTGACCAGCTCGGATACGCAGTATTTT CASSLTSSDTQYF
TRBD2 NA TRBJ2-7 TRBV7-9 TGTGCCAGCAGTCGGCGGGAGAACTACGAGCAGTACTTC CASSRRENYEQYF
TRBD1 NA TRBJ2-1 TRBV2 TGTGCCAGCAGGCTCCCAGGGGACAGTCTCCTACGTGAGCAGTTCTTC CASRLPGDSLLREQFF
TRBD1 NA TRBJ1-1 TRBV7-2 TGTGCCAGCAGCGGCAGACAGGGGGCCAAAGCTTTCTTT CASSGRQGAKAFF
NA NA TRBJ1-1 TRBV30 TGTGCCTGGACCGGTGGACGGTTGAACACTGAAGCTTTCTTT CAWTGGRLNTEAFF
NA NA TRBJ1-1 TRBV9 TGTGCCAGCAGCGTAGAAGGCCAGGGGAACACTGAAGCTTTCTTT CASSVEGQGNTEAFF
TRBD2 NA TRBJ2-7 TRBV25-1 TGTGCCAGCCGAACTAGCGACCTCTACGAGCAGTACTTC CASRTSDLYEQYF
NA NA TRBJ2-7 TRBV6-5 TGTGCCAGCAACGACAGGTACTCCGAGCAGTACTTC CASNDRYSEQYF
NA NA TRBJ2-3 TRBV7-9 TGTGCCAGCAGCTTAGGTAACAGGGCTATTACAGATACGCAGTATTTT CASSLGNRAITDTQYF
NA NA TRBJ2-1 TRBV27 TGTGCCAGCAACCCCCGCCCCGTGGGCAATGAGCAGTTCTTC CASNPRPVGNEQFF
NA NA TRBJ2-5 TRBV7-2 TGTGCCAGCAGCTTAGTTCTTACTAAAGAGACCCAGTACTTC CASSLVLTKETQYF
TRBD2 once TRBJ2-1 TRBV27 TGTGCCAGCAGTTCTAGCGGGAGGGTATGGAATGAGCAGTTCTTC CASSSSGRVWNEQFF
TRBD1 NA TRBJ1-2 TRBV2 TGTGCCAGCAGTGAACAGGGGGGATATAGAGGCTACACCTTC CASSEQGGYRGYTF
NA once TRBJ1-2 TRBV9 TGTGCCAGCAGCTCCGGGACCCTCGGAGTGAAATATGGCTACACCTTC CASSSGTLGVKYGYTF
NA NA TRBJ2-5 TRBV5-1 TGCGCCAGCAGCTTCAGTCGTGGACGACAAGAGACCCAGTACTTC CASSFSRGRQETQYF
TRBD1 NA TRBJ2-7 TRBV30 TGTGCCTTCGGGGGGGACAGGGGTTCGTACGAGCAGTACTTC CAFGGDRGSYEQYF
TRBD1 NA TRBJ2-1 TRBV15 TGTGCCACCAGCAGAGATGGCAGGGGGCTGGGTGAGCAGTTCTTC CATSRDGRGLGEQFF
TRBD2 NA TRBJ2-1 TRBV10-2 TGCGCCAGCAGGATGACTTTATCGCGGGGGAATGAGCAGTTCTTC CASRMTLSRGNEQFF
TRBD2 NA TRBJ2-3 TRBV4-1 TGCGCCAGCAGCCAAGTACGTCGGACTAGCGGGAGGGCTATGCGCACAGATACGCAGTATTTT CASSQVRRTSGRAMRTDTQYF
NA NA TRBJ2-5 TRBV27 TGTGCCAGCAGTCAGCGCCGCGGGACAGCCCAAGAGACCCAGTACTTC CASSQRRGTAQETQYF
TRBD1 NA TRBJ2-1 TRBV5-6 TGTGCCAGCAGCTTGGCCGGGACAGGCCACAATGAGCAGTTCTTC CASSLAGTGHNEQFF
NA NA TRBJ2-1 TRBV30 TGTGCCTGGGGACGGTTAAACAATGAGCAGTTCTTC CAWGRLNNEQFF
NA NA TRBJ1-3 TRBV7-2 TGTGCCAGCAGCCGAAAACAGAGCTCTGGAAACACCATATATTTT CASSRKQSSGNTIYF
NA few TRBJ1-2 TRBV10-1 TGCGCCAGCAGCCCGGTTAGGGACTATGGCTACACCTTC CASSPVRDYGYTF